Listed here is a single TCR beta chain. The antigen is undetermined. Some clones are missing from TCRdb's copy, which holds only in-frame ones; the method was immunoSEQ multiplex PCR. The sample yields approximately 100,000 clones, more than 75% seen once. The record originates from a study of T cell responses to AZD1222 COVID-19 vaccine. Study-wide findings and caveats: The peak T cell response came first, and repertoires were sampled only after it. Donor demographics were predominantly white British with a female majority; clonal diversity may be underestimated.

The CDR3 extends over 13 amino acids. Germline V gives CDR1 GTSNPN, CDR2 SVGIG (reference sequence). V lost 1 base to trimming and J lost 7 bases, with 14 bases between them. The sequence was obtained from an adult in good health. This material consisted of peripheral blood, taken on day 0 of AZD1222 vaccination. The chain employs TRBV30 and TRBJ2-7; D may correspond to TRBD1 or TRBD2 (5 bases each). The CDR3 is CAWSDRITGEQYF. CDR3 coding DNA: TGTGCCTGGAGTGACAGGATTACGGGGGAGCAGTACTTC. The full variable domain, completed using reference TRBV30 and TRBJ2-7, is SQTIHQWPATLVQPVGSPLSLECTVEGTSNPNLYWYRQAAGRGLQLLFYSVGIGQISSEVPQNLSASRPQDRQFILSSKKLLLSDSGFYLCAWSDRITGEQYFGPGTRLTVT.